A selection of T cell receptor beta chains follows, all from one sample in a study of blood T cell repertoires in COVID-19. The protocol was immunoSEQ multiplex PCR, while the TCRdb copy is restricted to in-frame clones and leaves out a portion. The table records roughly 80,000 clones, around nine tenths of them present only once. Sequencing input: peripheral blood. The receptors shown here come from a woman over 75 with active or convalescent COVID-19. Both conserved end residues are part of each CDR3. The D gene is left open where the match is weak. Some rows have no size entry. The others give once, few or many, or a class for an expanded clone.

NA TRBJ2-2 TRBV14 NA CASSQAAVGTGELFF TGTGCCAGCAGCCAAGCCGCGGTGGGCACCGGGGAGCTGTTTTTT
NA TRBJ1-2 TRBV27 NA CASSLRWQGHGYTF TGTGCCAGCAGTTTACGATGGCAGGGCCATGGCTACACCTTC
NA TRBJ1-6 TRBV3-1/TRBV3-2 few CASSHIQMNSPLHF TGTGCCAGCAGCCACATACAGATGAATTCACCCCTCCACTTT
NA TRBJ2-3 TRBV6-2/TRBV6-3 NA CASSYPRGRGLTDTQYF TGTGCCAGCAGTTACCCGAGAGGAAGAGGACTCACAGATACGCAGTATTTT
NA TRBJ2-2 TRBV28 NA CASSNPRGKNTGELFF TGTGCCAGCAGCAACCCCAGGGGAAAGAACACCGGGGAGCTGTTTTTT
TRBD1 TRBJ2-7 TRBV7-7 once CASSLGTGGLYEQYF TGTGCCAGCAGCTTAGGGACAGGGGGGCTCTACGAGCAGTACTTC
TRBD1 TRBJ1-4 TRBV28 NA CASSWGTGREKLFF TGTGCCAGCAGTTGGGGGACAGGTCGTGAAAAACTGTTTTTT
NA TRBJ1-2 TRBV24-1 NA CATSDNTYYGYTF TGTGCCACCAGTGATAACACCTACTATGGCTACACCTTC
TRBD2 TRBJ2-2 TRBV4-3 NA CASALAAGGGELFF TGCGCCAGCGCACTAGCGGCCGGGGGCGGGGAGCTGTTTTTT
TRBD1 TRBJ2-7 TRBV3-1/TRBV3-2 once CASSQRNRGGVGQYF TGTGCCAGCAGCCAAAGAAACAGGGGTGGAGTCGGGCAGTACTTC
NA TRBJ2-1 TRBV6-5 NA CATRLQGNEQFF TGTGCCACCCGGCTCCAGGGCAATGAGCAGTTCTTC
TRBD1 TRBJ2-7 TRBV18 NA CASSLTGPYEQYF TGTGCCAGCTCCCTGACAGGGCCCTACGAGCAGTACTTC
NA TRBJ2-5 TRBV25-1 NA CASSESGQGWETQYF TGTGCCAGCAGTGAATCGGGTCAAGGCTGGGAGACCCAGTACTTC
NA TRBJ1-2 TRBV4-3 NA CASSNHREGYTF TGCGCCAGCAGCAATCACAGGGAAGGCTACACCTTC
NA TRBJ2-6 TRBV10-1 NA CASSNTGPGANVLTF TGCGCCAGCAGCAATACAGGTCCTGGGGCCAACGTCCTGACTTTC
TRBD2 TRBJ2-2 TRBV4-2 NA CASSHLAGGPTGELFF TGTGCCAGCAGCCATCTAGCGGGGGGACCCACCGGGGAGCTGTTTTTT
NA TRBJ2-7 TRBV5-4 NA CASSSGVRASYEQYF TGTGCCAGCAGCTCAGGGGTAAGGGCCTCCTACGAGCAGTACTTC
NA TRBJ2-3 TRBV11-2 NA CASSPRPKGRTDTQYF TGTGCCAGCAGCCCCCGCCCCAAGGGGCGCACAGATACGCAGTATTTT
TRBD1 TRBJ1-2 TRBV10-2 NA CASTQSRDRSRYYGYTF TGCGCCAGCACCCAGTCCCGGGACAGGTCTCGATACTATGGCTACACCTTC
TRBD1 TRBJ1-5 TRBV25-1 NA CASSRTGDVEPQHF TGTGCCAGCTCTCGGACAGGGGACGTTGAGCCCCAGCATTTT
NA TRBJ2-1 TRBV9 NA CASSASFNEQFF TGTGCCAGCAGCGCGTCTTTCAATGAGCAGTTCTTC
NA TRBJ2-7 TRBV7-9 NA CASSSRYEQYF TGTGCCAGCAGCTCGCGTTACGAGCAGTACTTC